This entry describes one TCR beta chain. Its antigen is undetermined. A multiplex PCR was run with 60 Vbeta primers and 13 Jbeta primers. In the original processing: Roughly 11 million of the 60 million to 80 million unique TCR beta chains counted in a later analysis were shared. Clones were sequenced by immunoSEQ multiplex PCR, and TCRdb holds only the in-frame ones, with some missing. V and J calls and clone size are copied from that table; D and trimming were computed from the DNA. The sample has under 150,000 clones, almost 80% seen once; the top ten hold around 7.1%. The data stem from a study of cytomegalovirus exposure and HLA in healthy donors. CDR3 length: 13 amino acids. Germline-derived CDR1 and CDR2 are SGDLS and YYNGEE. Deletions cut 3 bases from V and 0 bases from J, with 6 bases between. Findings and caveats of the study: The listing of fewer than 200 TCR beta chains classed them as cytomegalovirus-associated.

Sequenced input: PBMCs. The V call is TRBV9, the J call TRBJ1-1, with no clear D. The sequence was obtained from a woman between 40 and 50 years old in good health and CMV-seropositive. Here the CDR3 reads CASSEHMNTEAFF. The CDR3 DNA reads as TGTGCCAGCAGCGAGCATATGAACACTGAAGCTTTCTTT.